Listed here is a single TCR beta chain. Its antigen is currently unknown. The data belong to a study of T-cell reconstitution after alpha-beta-depleted transplantation in children. Broader study findings: About two months after transplant, alpha-beta T cells reportedly came from several hundred expanded graft clones. Some patients' high day-60 TCRbeta diversity was attributed to recipient cells surviving conditioning.

Unique molecular identifiers were used to barcode this TCRbeta library. One entry per CDR3 protein, called by TCRdb with MiXCR from the PCR reads. This table holds approximately 520,000 distinct CDR3 sequences, 11% found once. V shed 1 base, J shed 0 bases, and the junction held 4 bases outside the gene matches. This CDR3 is 17 amino acids long. Germline-derived CDR1 and CDR2 are SGHNT and YYREEE (reference sequence). This clonotype was sampled from a female patient between 2 and 10 years old who had a stem cell transplant for aplastic anemia, so the T cells may come from the graft donor. V usage is TRBV5-4 and J usage is TRBJ2-1, with 10 bases identical to TRBD2. This material consisted of PBMCs, mostly from graft donor cells, taken 180 days after TCRalphabeta/CD19-depleted stem cell transplant. CDR3 residues: CASSLRLAGFSYNEQFF. CDR3 DNA: TGTGCCAGCAGCTTGAGACTAGCGGGTTTCTCCTACAATGAGCAGTTCTTC.